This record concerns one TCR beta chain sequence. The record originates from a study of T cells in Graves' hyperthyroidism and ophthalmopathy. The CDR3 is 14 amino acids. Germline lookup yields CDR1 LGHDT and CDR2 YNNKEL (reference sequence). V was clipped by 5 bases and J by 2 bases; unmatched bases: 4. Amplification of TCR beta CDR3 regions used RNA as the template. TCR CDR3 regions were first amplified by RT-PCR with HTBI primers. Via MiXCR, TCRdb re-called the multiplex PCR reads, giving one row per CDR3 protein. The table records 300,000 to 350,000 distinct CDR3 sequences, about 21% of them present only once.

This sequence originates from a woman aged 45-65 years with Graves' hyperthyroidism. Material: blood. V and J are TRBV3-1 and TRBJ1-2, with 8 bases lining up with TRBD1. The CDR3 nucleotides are TGTGCCAGCAGCTTCCGGACAGGGAACTATGGCTACACCTTC. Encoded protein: CASSFRTGNYGYTF.